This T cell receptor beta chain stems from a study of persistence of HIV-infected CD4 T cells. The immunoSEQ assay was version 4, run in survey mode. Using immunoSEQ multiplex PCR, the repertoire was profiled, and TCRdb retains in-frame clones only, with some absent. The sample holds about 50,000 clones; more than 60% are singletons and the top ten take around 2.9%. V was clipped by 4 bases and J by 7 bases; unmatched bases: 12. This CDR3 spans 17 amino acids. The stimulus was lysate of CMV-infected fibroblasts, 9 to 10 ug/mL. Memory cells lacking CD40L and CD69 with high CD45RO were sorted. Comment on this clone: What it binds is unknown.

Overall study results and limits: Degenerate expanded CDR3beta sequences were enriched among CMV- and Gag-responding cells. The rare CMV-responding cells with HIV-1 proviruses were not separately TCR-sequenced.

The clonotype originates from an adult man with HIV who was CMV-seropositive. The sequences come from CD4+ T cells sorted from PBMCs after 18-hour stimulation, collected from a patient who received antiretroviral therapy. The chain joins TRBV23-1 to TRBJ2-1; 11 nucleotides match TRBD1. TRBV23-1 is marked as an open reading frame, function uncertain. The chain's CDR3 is CASSPAWRDRGENEQFF. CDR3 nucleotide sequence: TGCGCCAGCAGTCCTGCATGGCGGGACAGGGGGGAAAATGAGCAGTTCTTC.